This passage covers 19 T cell receptor beta chains from one sample sequenced in a study of blood T cells in healthy people across ages. A J-beta primer mix and a sample-barcoded 5' primer were used in a second PCR of roughly 6 to 11 cycles. TCRdb redid the calling of the 5' RACE reads with MiXCR, one entry per CDR3 protein. The sample contains over a million distinct CDR3 sequences, roughly 64% of which appear only once. The sequenced material came from blood. These receptors were taken from a man younger than 30 in good health.

There are a few counts of this clonotype. This rearrangement joins TRBV7-2 to TRBJ1-2; D unclear. The germline gives CDR1 SGHTA, CDR2 FQGNSA. V lost 5 bases, J lost 3 bases, and 16 bases lay in between. The CDR3 runs to 15 residues. CDR3 DNA: TGTGCCAGCAGCCGGGCTAACGGCGGGGACTATGGCTACACCTTC. Translation gives CASSRANGGDYGYTF.

This clonotype was seen a handful of times. V is TRBV12-3 or TRBV12-4 and J is TRBJ2-2; perhaps TRBD2 as D (5 bases). CDR3 length: 17 amino acids. V was pared by 3 bases and J by 6 bases, with 20 bases between. CDR3 region: CASSFLAETILAGELFF. CDR3 DNA: TGTGCCAGCAGTTTTCTTGCGGAGACTATACTCGCCGGGGAGCTGTTTTTT.

As DNA, the CDR3 is TGTGCCAGCAGCCAAGACTATGGCAGGACCTCTGGAAACACCATATATTTT. Translation: CASSQDYGRTSGNTIYF. The gene calls are TRBV14 and TRBJ1-3; D not resolved. Trimming took off 0 bases at V and 0 bases at J, with 12 bases between the two ends. Germline CDR1 SGHDN, CDR2 FVKESK. The CDR3 runs to 17 residues.

This sequence joins TRBV27 and TRBJ2-6, with unresolved D. This CDR3 is built from 16 residues. With 6 bases removed from V and 2 bases from J, the gap between germline ends came to 14 bases. Germline loops: CDR1 MNHEY, CDR2 SMNVEV (reference sequence). This CDR3 is CASSPPQNAGANVLTF. CDR3 in DNA: TGTGCCAGCAGCCCACCCCAAAACGCTGGGGCCAACGTCCTGACTTTC.

A word on this clonotype: A read error may account for a junction end that differs from germline. This rearrangement joins TRBV4-3 to TRBJ1-5; D is undetermined. Germline V gene sequence: CDR1 LGHNA, CDR2 YSLEER. The CDR3 is 17 residues long. CDR3 amino acids: CASGQELGGNSNQPQHF. As DNA, the CDR3 is TGCGCCAGCGGCCAAGAATTGGGCGGGAATAGCAATCAGCCCCAGCATTTT.

This rearrangement joins TRBV6-6 to TRBJ2-1; 8 bases are shared with TRBD2. Germline values: CDR1 MNHNY, CDR2 SVGAGI (reference sequence). The CDR3 has 16 amino acids. V lost 0 bases, J lost 10 bases, and 11 bases stayed unmatched. Written as DNA, the CDR3 is TGTGCCAGCAGTTACTCTTCGGGGGGGGCGAGGGTGGAGCAGTTCTTC. Protein: CASSYSSGGARVEQFF.

Notes on this clonotype: At one boundary the junction diverges from the germline segment, which might be a read error. The rearrangement uses TRBV7-9 and TRBJ2-1; 11 bases agree with TRBD1. The DNA end favors TRBJ2-7, so the J call may be wrong. This CDR3 is 18 amino acids long. In germline, CDR1 is SEHNR, CDR2 FQNEAQ (reference sequence). In nucleotides, the CDR3 is TGTGCCAGCAGCTCGGACGGGCTCCGGGACAGGGGGTCCTCCGAGCAGTACTTC. This encodes CASSSDGLRDRGSSEQYF.

This chain joins TRBV2 and TRBJ2-5; 9 bases line up with TRBD1. CDR3 length equals 14 residues. Germline loops: CDR1 SNHLY, CDR2 FYNNEI. V shed 6 bases and J 5 bases; nucleotides not matched to a gene: 7. The CDR3 DNA sequence: TGTGCCAGCAGAGGACAGGGGACAGGGGAGACCCAGTACTTC. This sequence encodes CASRGQGTGETQYF.

This clonotype was seen just once. The V call is TRBV3-1, the J call TRBJ2-7, with D hard to call. The CDR3 extends over 15 amino acids. Germline V gene lookup returns CDR1 LGHDT and CDR2 YNNKEL (reference sequence). Trimming cost V 0 bases and J 3 bases, with 12 bases left between them. CDR3 loop: CASSQEVSSYYEQYF. The CDR3 DNA is TGTGCCAGCAGCCAAGAGGTCAGCAGCTACTACGAGCAGTACTTC.

This clonotype has just one count. This sequence joins TRBV4-1 and TRBJ2-1; 11 bases align to TRBD2. This CDR3 has 20 amino acids. J gave up 6 bases and V 3 bases, and 19 bases lay outside the gene matches. Germline CDR1 MGHRA, CDR2 YSYEKL. CDR3 coding DNA: TGCGCCAGCAGCCATCGACTAGCGGGGACCGGAACACGTTCATCCAATGAGCAGTTCTTC. Translation gives CASSHRLAGTGTRSSNEQFF.

This clonotype was counted at least ten times. The chain couples TRBV12-3 or TRBV12-4 to TRBJ2-7; TRBD2 might be the D (5 bases). The CDR3 contains 12 residues. Deletions cut 5 bases from V and 3 bases from J, with 8 bases between. In DNA, the CDR3 is TGTGCCAGCAGTCCCGGGGACTACGAGCAGTACTTC. Amino acids: CASSPGDYEQYF.

The rearrangement links TRBV9 to TRBJ2-7; D is perhaps TRBD1 (6 bases). The J call is doubtful: the DNA matches TRBJ2-5 better. The CDR3 loop spans 14 amino acids. Looked up from germline, CDR1 is SGDLS and CDR2 is YYNGEE. CDR3 bases: TGTGCCAGCAGCCGCCCGGGACACCCAGAGACCCAGTACTTC. It specifies CASSRPGHPETQYF.

The sample holds one count of this clonotype. The chain combines TRBV25-1 with TRBJ1-1, with D maybe TRBD1 (6 bases). The germline V and J ends were trimmed by 2 bases and 5 bases, with 18 bases remaining between them. From germline, CDR1 is MGHDK and CDR2 SYGVNS. This CDR3 has 16 residues. The CDR3 protein is CASSEGAGRGMTEAFF. The CDR3 region has the DNA TGTGCCAGCAGTGAAGGGGCAGGGAGGGGGATGACTGAAGCTTTCTTT.

The rearrangement links TRBV7-2 to TRBJ2-6; D gene unclear. In germline, CDR1 is SGHTA, CDR2 FQGNSA. The CDR3 is made up of 16 amino acids. Trimming left V 0 bases short and J 4 bases short, with 10 bases between. DNA for the CDR3: TGTGCCAGCAGCTTAGCCCAACCTGGGGGGGCCAACGTCCTGACTTTC. Residues: CASSLAQPGGANVLTF.

This chain joins TRBV10-3 and TRBJ2-6; D call uncertain. V was shortened by 4 bases and J by 0 bases, with 7 bases between the two germline ends. Germline CDR1 reads ENHRY; CDR2 reads SYGVKD. The CDR3 extends over 15 amino acids. The CDR3: CAISGLSSGANVLTF. CDR3 DNA: TGTGCCATCAGTGGGCTGTCCTCTGGGGCCAACGTCCTGACTTTC.

J is TRBJ2-7 and V is TRBV29-1, with D perhaps TRBD1 or TRBD2 (6 bases each). The CDR3 has 13 residues. Germline V gene sequence: CDR1 SQVTM, CDR2 ANQGSEA. Trimming removed 7 bases at V and 5 bases at J, with 18 bases between. CDR3 nucleotide sequence: TGCAGCGCCCTAAGAGGGGGGTCAAACGAGCAGTACTTC. This gives the protein CSALRGGSNEQYF.

The genes are TRBV5-5 and TRBJ2-7; D not certain. Trimming took 4 bases from V and 2 from J, leaving 13 bases between them. This CDR3 is built from 14 residues. The germline gives CDR1 SGHKS, CDR2 YYEKEE (reference sequence). CDR3 in DNA: TGTGCCAGCAGCCCGATCGCATCCCCCTACGAGCAGTACTTC. This translates into CASSPIASPYEQYF.

This rearrangement joins TRBV29-1 to TRBJ2-7; 11 bases are shared with TRBD2. The V and J ends lost 4 bases and 7 bases, in that order; junction bases with no gene match: 9. Germline assignment: CDR1 SQVTM and CDR2 ANQGSEA. This CDR3 has 14 residues. This CDR3 is CSVAGLADYNEQYF. The CDR3 DNA sequence: TGCAGCGTTGCGGGACTAGCGGACTACAATGAGCAGTACTTC.

The chain uses TRBV20-1 and TRBJ2-5, with 7 bases identical to TRBD2. The J call could be wrong; TRBJ2-7 is a better fit for the DNA end. The CDR3 sequence is 14 residues long. Germline V gives CDR1 DFQATT, CDR2 SNEGSKA (reference sequence). Written as DNA, the CDR3 is TGCAGTGCTAGTGCGGGAGTAGGGGTCAACGAGCAGTACTTC. Translated, it gives CSASAGVGVNEQYF.